The present T cell receptor (beta chain) was sequenced within a study of T cell responses to AZD1222 COVID-19 vaccine (dated by TCRdb to the early 2020s). For the study in its entirety: TCR sequencing was performed for some 250 trial participants, of whom about 200 were given two doses of AZD1222 and around 25 were given two doses of MenACWY control vaccine. Trial participants were enrolled by age into subgroups of 18-55, 56-69 and 70-plus years, and around 150, 28 and 57 TCR-sequenced participants, respectively, were included in these subgroups.

The time point label corresponds to: about 28 days (+/-7) after the second vaccine dose. AZD1222 recipients given second doses at about 4 weeks or at about 12 weeks were pooled, since spike-specific TCR depth and breadth were not found to differ between the two schedules. Vaccinee samples came from UK trials COV001 and COV002, including a single-blind randomized controlled phase 2/3 trial of AZD1222 (ChAdOx1 nCoV-19) in healthy adults. For TCRbeta chain sequencing, PBMC samples from trial participants were taken at day 0 and at day 28 after the second dose. The CDR3 regions of human TCRbeta chains were analyzed by immunosequencing. The authors processed their data as follows. TCRs in the repertoires were compared against a reference library of SARS-CoV-2-specific TCRs that had been generated with the MIRA antigen-specificity platform. Breadth was defined as the fraction of unique TCRs that were SARS-CoV-2-associated, and depth was defined as the fraction of total T cells that were SARS-CoV-2-associated. Using the MIRA data, each spike-specific TCR was assigned both to the spike region to which the TCR was reactive and to a CD4 or CD8 class. Log10-transformed breadth and depth values were compared by one-way ANOVA with Sidak's multiple comparisons tests. TCRdb's version of the immuneACCESS table is confined to in-frame rearrangements and falls short of the full clone set. An unresolved V gene accounts for under half of the shortfall where checked; the remainder is of unknown origin. The DNA gave D and trimming, while V, J and clone size come from that table. In all, the sample holds roughly 180,000 clones, and approximately 90% of those were seen once. Around 3.6% of the sample rests with the top ten.

Including the terminal cysteine and phenylalanine, the CDR3 comprises 14 residues. The only DNA kept is the CDR3, 42 bases in frame from the first base. Trimming takes 4 bases from V and 4 bases from J, and the germline ends sit 14 bases apart. The germline V gene encodes CDR1 SGHAT and CDR2 FQNNGV. Points on this clone: Its antigen specificity is not known. No base-level quality is on record; no much larger clone is a single base apart.

What the work shows at the level of the full study, not this receptor alone: Because no samples from the day 14 peak response were available, repertoires could be characterized only after the peak T cell response. Participants were mostly white British, with more females than males. The authors suggested clonal diversity may have been underestimated. The whole spike protein was spanned by vaccine-associated CD4 TCRs, and dominant responses were seen in regions 160-218 and 743-854. Epitopes outside the regions mutated in the B.1.351 and B.1.1.7 variants were reportedly recognized by nearly half of the unique spike-specific TCRs. Conclusions about previously exposed vaccinees were limited because only six AZD1222 recipients were SARS-CoV-2 seropositive at baseline. The 56-69-year group was small, and its depth increase did not reach significance, likely because of low power. A significant rise in spike-specific TCR breadth and depth was observed after two AZD1222 doses relative to day 0 and relative to MenACWY recipients.

The receptor comes from an adult who received the AZD1222 COVID-19 vaccine. This chain is built from TRBV11-2 and TRBJ2-7; the D gene is possibly TRBD1 or TRBD2, each agreeing over 5 bases. The sample was peripheral blood, taken 28 days after the second AZD1222 dose. The CDR3 reads CASSSGSGAYEQYF. The nucleotide sequence reads as follows: TGTGCCAGCAGCTCGGGATCCGGGGCATACGAGCAGTACTTC. When the CDR3 is completed using the reference TRBV11-2 and TRBJ2-7 genes on either side, the full variable domain is EAGVAQSPRYKIIEKRQSVAFWCNPISGHATLYWYQQILGQGPKLLIQFQNNGVVDDSQLPKDRFSAERLKGVDSTLKIQPAKLEDSAVYLCASSSGSGAYEQYFGPGTRLTVT.